Described below is a single T cell receptor beta chain sequence and its context. V dropped 7 bases and J dropped 1 base, with 7 bases sitting between them. The CDR3 is made up of 11 amino acids. Germline-derived CDR1 and CDR2 are SQVTM and ANQGSEA. The repertoire was sequenced with immunoSEQ multiplex PCR; TCRdb's copy has only in-frame clones and lacks some. Of about 230,000 clones listed, roughly 83% were seen once; the top ten hold about 2.5%. This specimen comes from a study of blood T cell repertoires in COVID-19. The rearrangement joins TRBV29-1 to TRBJ1-1, with D perhaps matching TRBD1 (5 bases). Sequencing was carried out using peripheral blood. This TCR was recovered from a woman aged 70-85 years with active or convalescent COVID-19. In DNA, the CDR3 is TGCAGCGGTAGGGGGAACACTGAAGCTTTCTTT. It specifies CSGRGNTEAFF.